This TCR beta chain was documented in a study of OX40 agonist ivuxolimab in advanced cancers. Study summary: Two cutaneous melanoma patients and one hepatocellular carcinoma patient, three in all, had partial responses.

On this clone: Its antigen is unknown.

CDR3 length: 15 amino acids. Per germline, CDR1 ENHRY and CDR2 SYGVKD. J gave up 3 bases and V 4 bases, and 4 bases lay outside the gene matches. Overall study results and limits: There were, on average, more expanded clones in CD8+ T cells than in CD4+. Near-lowest levels of clonal expansion characterized partial responders at 0.1-3.0 mg/kg.

Method: immunoSEQ multiplex PCR; TCRdb's copy keeps in-frame clones and lacks some. The sample has tens of thousands of clones; around nine tenths are singletons. The chain recombines TRBV10-3 with TRBJ1-5; 9 bases align to TRBD1. The sample was CD4+ or CD8+ T cells sorted from blood, taken in a trial of the OX40 agonist ivuxolimab. The clonotype was recovered from an adult with an advanced solid tumor such as melanoma, head and neck, liver or kidney cancer. Here the CDR3 DNA reads TGTGCCATCAGTGGTACAGGGGGCAACAATCAGCCCCAGCATTTT. This gives the protein CAISGTGGNNQPQHF.